This entry concerns a single TCR beta chain. This record comes from a study of cytomegalovirus exposure and HLA in healthy donors. Whole-study context: A prior analysis found 90 million to 120 million unique TCR beta sequences from around 180 million T cells.

The PCR used 60 Vbeta and 13 Jbeta primers. Some clones are missing from TCRdb's copy, which holds only in-frame ones; the method was immunoSEQ multiplex PCR. The repertoire includes about 160,000 clones, 80% to 90% of them detected once, and around 6.7% sits in the top ten. Germline lookup yields CDR1 SGHTA and CDR2 FQGNSA. The CDR3 extends over 18 amino acids. The V gene end was trimmed by 4 bases and the J gene end by 6 bases; junction bases not matched to a gene: 15. The V call is TRBV7-2, the J call TRBJ2-5; 12 bases agree with TRBD1. This TCR came from a young woman in good health and CMV-seropositive. What was sequenced was PBMCs. The CDR3 here is CASSSISLLGQGAKTQYF. The DNA of the CDR3 is TGTGCCAGCAGCTCTATTAGCCTCCTGGGACAGGGGGCGAAGACCCAGTACTTC. The whole variable domain, filled in from reference TRBV7-2 and TRBJ2-5, reads GAGVSQSPSNKVTEKGKDVELRCDPISGHTALYWYRQSLGQGLEFLIYFQGNSAPDKSGLPSDRFSAERTGGSVSTLTIQRTQQEDSAVYLCASSSISLLGQGAKTQYFGPGTRLLVL.